The rows below give T cell receptor beta chains drawn from one sample of a study of blood T cell repertoires in COVID-19. Only in-frame clones appear in the TCRdb table, and some are missing; sequencing was by immunoSEQ multiplex PCR. The profile shows under 150,000 clones, approximately 80% of them singletons. Sequenced: peripheral blood. The receptors derive from a woman between 45 and 65 years old with acute or convalescent COVID-19. CDR3s include the opening cysteine and the closing phenylalanine or tryptophan. A D gene is named only where the DNA matches it firmly. Size is stated for part of the rows, as once, few or many counts, or as a class when the clone is expanded.

NA TRBJ2-5 TRBV7-3 NA TGTGCCAGCAGCTTAATCTCTCAAGAGACCCAGTACTTC CASSLISQETQYF
NA TRBJ1-5 TRBV7-2 NA TGTGCCAGCAGCTTAAACGGCGGGAGGGAGCCCCAGCATTTT CASSLNGGREPQHF
NA TRBJ1-1 TRBV6-1 NA TGTGCCAGCAGTGAGATAATCGGGGGGCAAGAAGCTTTCTTT CASSEIIGGQEAFF
NA TRBJ2-7 TRBV19 TRBD1 TGTGCCAGTAGTATCGGACAGGGGAACGAGCAGTACTTC CASSIGQGNEQYF
NA TRBJ2-7 TRBV6-5 TRBD1 TGTGCCAGCAGCCCACAGGGGGTAAACAGCAACGAGCAGTACTTC CASSPQGVNSNEQYF
NA TRBJ1-5 TRBV7-2 TRBD1 TGTGCCAGCAGCTTAGCAGGGGGCATGGAGCCCCAGCATTTT CASSLAGGMEPQHF
NA TRBJ2-1 TRBV7-2 NA TGTGCCAGCAGCTTCGGGAATCCCCGGGACAATGAGCAGTTCTTC CASSFGNPRDNEQFF
NA TRBJ1-2 TRBV4-2 NA TGTGCCAGCAGCCAAGGTAGTAGTTTTCGGTATGGCTACACCTTC CASSQGSSFRYGYTF
NA TRBJ2-2 TRBV2 TRBD1 TGTGCCAGCGGTCATAGGGGGCCCGGGGAGCTGTTTTTT CASGHRGPGELFF
NA TRBJ2-1 TRBV29-1 TRBD2 TGCAGCGTTGCATGGCGGGGGGCTGGCGATGAGCAGTTCTTC CSVAWRGAGDEQFF
NA TRBJ1-2 TRBV6-6 TRBD1 TGTGCCAGCACGAACCGGGGGGGACAGAGAAGCTATGGCTACACCTTC CASTNRGGQRSYGYTF
NA TRBJ2-1 TRBV11-3 NA TGTGCCAGCAGCTCATCTAGAGGGGGCTACAATGAGCAGTTCTTC CASSSSRGGYNEQFF
NA TRBJ1-4 TRBV7-2 TRBD1 TGTGCCAGCAGCTGGACAGGGAATACTAATGAAAAACTGTTTTTT CASSWTGNTNEKLFF
NA TRBJ1-1 TRBV11-2 TRBD1 TGTGCCAGCAGCTTAATGGGACAGCTGAACACTGAAGCTTTCTTT CASSLMGQLNTEAFF
NA TRBJ2-7 TRBV29-1 TRBD1 TGCAGCGGGGGACAGGTTTACGAGCAGTACTTC CSGGQVYEQYF
NA TRBJ1-4 TRBV19 TRBD1 TGTGCCAGCGAGGGGGCCAGTAATGAAAAACTGTTTTTT CASEGASNEKLFF
NA TRBJ1-1 TRBV5-5 NA TGTGCCAGCAGCCAGGATGCCGGGACCGGGGGTGAAGCTTTCTTT CASSQDAGTGGEAFF
few TRBJ2-7 TRBV6-2/TRBV6-3 TRBD2 TGTGCCAGCAGTTACTCACTAGCGGGGACTCCCTACGAGCAGTACTTC CASSYSLAGTPYEQYF
NA TRBJ2-6 TRBV6-2/TRBV6-3 NA TGTGCCAGCAGTTGGGGGCCCTCTGGGGCCAACGTCCTGACTTTC CASSWGPSGANVLTF
NA TRBJ2-7 TRBV6-2/TRBV6-3 NA TGTGCCAGCAGCCGGGACTTCAGCCCAAGCACACCCTACGAGCAGTACTTC CASSRDFSPSTPYEQYF
few TRBJ1-6 TRBV5-6 NA TGTGCCAGCAGCTTTCAGCGGGCCAGAAATAATTCACCCCTCCACTTT CASSFQRARNNSPLHF
NA TRBJ2-7 TRBV14 NA TGTGCCAGCAGCCTACAGGGAATACGCGAGCAGTACTTC CASSLQGIREQYF
NA TRBJ2-1 TRBV13 NA TGTGCCAGCAGCGTAACAGGGAGCTCCTACAATGAGCAGTTCTTC CASSVTGSSYNEQFF
NA TRBJ2-7 TRBV5-5 NA TGTGCCAGCAGCAACCCCGGGACAAGCTCCTACGAGCAGTACTTC CASSNPGTSSYEQYF